The rows below give T cell receptor beta chains drawn from one sample of a study of blood T cell repertoires in COVID-19. TCRdb's copy holds only in-frame clones and misses some; the assay was immunoSEQ multiplex PCR. Seen here are approximately 69,000 clones, approximately 85% observed once, and the top ten hold approximately 31%. The sample was peripheral blood. These TCRs come from a man aged 50 to 60 with acute or convalescent COVID-19. Each CDR3 is given with its conserved first and last residue. D genes are given only for firm matches. The size of a clone is reported for some rows only, either as once, few or many, or as a class for expanded clones.

CDR3aa	CDR3nt	v_gene	abundance	d_gene	j_gene
CASSATGGTYNEQFF	TGTGCCAGCAGCGCGACAGGGGGCACGTACAATGAGCAGTTCTTC	TRBV7-9	NA	TRBD1	TRBJ2-1
CASSQDRDDGYTF	TGTGCCAGCAGCCAGGACAGGGACGATGGCTACACCTTC	TRBV14	few	TRBD1	TRBJ1-2
CASSEAGQYGYTF	TGTGCCAGCAGTGAAGCGGGACAGTATGGCTACACCTTC	TRBV2	NA	TRBD1	TRBJ1-2
CATSTEHVPRGKLFF	TGTGCCACCAGCACCGAACACGTACCCCGGGGAAAACTGTTTTTT	TRBV15	NA	NA	TRBJ1-4
CASSLFAVTEKLFF	TGTGCCAGCAGCTTATTTGCAGTTACGGAAAAACTGTTTTTT	TRBV7-9	NA	NA	TRBJ1-4
CASSYGGSTEAFF	TGTGCCAGCAGTTACGGGGGGAGCACTGAAGCTTTCTTT	TRBV27	NA	NA	TRBJ1-1
CASSGRGRDNSPLHF	TGCGCCAGCAGCGGACGGGGGAGGGATAATTCACCCCTCCACTTT	TRBV5-1	NA	NA	TRBJ1-6
CASTRGQRIYEQYF	TGTGCCAGCACCCGCGGGCAGAGAATCTACGAGCAGTACTTC	TRBV11-2	NA	NA	TRBJ2-7
CASSSRRANTEAFF	TGTGCCAGCAGCTCACGCAGGGCGAACACTGAAGCTTTCTTT	TRBV5-6	NA	NA	TRBJ1-1
CASSPLGATNEKLFF	TGTGCCAGCAGCCCCCTAGGGGCGACTAATGAAAAACTGTTTTTT	TRBV5-8	NA	NA	TRBJ1-4
CSVGVLGTGEQYF	TGCAGCGTTGGGGTATTAGGGACAGGGGAGCAGTACTTC	TRBV29-1	many	TRBD1	TRBJ2-7
CASSSGDRATEAFF	TGCGCCAGCAGCTCGGGGGACAGGGCCACTGAAGCTTTCTTT	TRBV5-1	once	TRBD1	TRBJ1-1
CASSFQTGGPYEQYF	TGTGCCAGCAGCTTTCAGACAGGGGGTCCCTACGAGCAGTACTTC	TRBV5-5	NA	TRBD1	TRBJ2-7
CATAVGDSSNQPQHF	TGTGCCACGGCCGTGGGGGACAGTTCCAATCAGCCCCAGCATTTT	TRBV10-3	NA	TRBD1	TRBJ1-5
CASSYLLQGVKYF	TGTGCCAGCAGTTACCTCTTACAGGGGGTAAAGTACTTC	TRBV6-6	NA	TRBD1	TRBJ2-7
CASSLSWASGGSTDTQYF	TGTGCCAGCAGTTTATCGTGGGCTAGCGGGGGTAGCACAGATACGCAGTATTTT	TRBV27	NA	TRBD2	TRBJ2-3
CASSYNRENYGYTF	TGTGCCAGCAGTTATAACAGGGAAAACTATGGCTACACCTTC	TRBV6-5	NA	NA	TRBJ1-2
CASRGGSGGWSDNEQFF	TGTGCCAGCCGGGGGGGTAGCGGGGGATGGAGTGACAATGAGCAGTTCTTC	TRBV28	NA	TRBD2	TRBJ2-1
CATSRSDSYNEQFF	TGTGCCACCAGCCGGAGCGACTCCTACAATGAGCAGTTCTTC	TRBV24-1	NA	NA	TRBJ2-1
CASSYPQWETQYF	TGTGCCAGCTCATATCCTCAGTGGGAGACCCAGTACTTC	TRBV18	NA	NA	TRBJ2-5
CASSPYPRSGSYNEQFF	TGTGCCAGCAGCCCATACCCGCGGAGCGGGAGTTACAATGAGCAGTTCTTC	TRBV7-2	NA	TRBD2	TRBJ2-1
CASMTGAQQPQHF	TGTGCCAGCATGACAGGGGCACAACAGCCCCAGCATTTT	TRBV6-5	once	TRBD1	TRBJ1-5
CAIRYSGGLDGYTF	TGTGCCATCCGTTATTCTGGAGGGTTGGATGGCTACACCTTC	TRBV10-3	once	NA	TRBJ1-2
CASSDRQILYGGYTF	TGTGCCAGCAGCGATCGACAGATTTTATATGGTGGCTACACCTTC	TRBV7-9	NA	NA	TRBJ1-2
CASSFGYTESTQYF	TGTGCCAGCAGCTTCGGTTACACAGAGTCCACGCAGTATTTT	TRBV11-1	NA	NA	TRBJ2-3
CASSHTLRQGTYEQYF	TGCGCCAGTAGCCATACACTTAGACAGGGCACCTACGAGCAGTACTTC	TRBV4-1	once	TRBD1	TRBJ2-7
CATSARGGQGNSPLHF	TGTGCCACCAGCGCCCGGGGGGGACAGGGAAATTCACCCCTCCACTTT	TRBV24-1	NA	TRBD1	TRBJ1-6
CASSTGTLNTEAFF	TGCGCCAGCAGCACCGGGACATTGAACACTGAAGCTTTCTTT	TRBV5-1	NA	NA	TRBJ1-1
CATSDNRTKRGQPQHF	TGTGCCACCAGTGATAACCGGACGAAGCGGGGTCAGCCCCAGCATTTT	TRBV24-1	NA	NA	TRBJ1-5
CASSSTDTEAFF	TGTGCCAGCTCGTCCACAGACACTGAAGCTTTCTTT	TRBV18	NA	NA	TRBJ1-1
CASSYESSYEQYF	TGTGCCAGCAGTTACGAGAGCTCCTACGAGCAGTACTTC	TRBV6-5	NA	NA	TRBJ2-7
CASSLLGQGTNEKLFF	TGTGCCAGCAGCTTATTAGGGCAGGGGACTAATGAAAAACTGTTTTTT	TRBV7-3	NA	NA	TRBJ1-4
CASSARTGLRETQYF	TGTGCCAGCAGCGCGCGGACAGGATTGAGAGAGACCCAGTACTTC	TRBV5-6	NA	TRBD1	TRBJ2-5
CAISETQGGPQHF	TGTGCCATCAGTGAGACACAGGGGGGGCCCCAGCATTTT	TRBV10-3	once	TRBD1	TRBJ1-5
CASIQGQGTGNTIYF	TGTGCCAGCATCCAGGGTCAGGGAACCGGAAACACCATATATTTT	TRBV6-6	NA	NA	TRBJ1-3
CASSLDAGIKNIQYF	TGTGCCAGCAGCTTAGACGCAGGGATCAAAAACATTCAGTACTTC	TRBV11-2	NA	NA	TRBJ2-4
CASRGTGYEKLFF	TGTGCCAGCAGAGGCACGGGTTATGAAAAACTGTTTTTT	TRBV12-3/TRBV12-4	NA	NA	TRBJ1-4
CASSLGGPVAKNIQYF	TGTGCCAGCAGCCTCGGGGGACCCGTAGCCAAAAACATTCAGTACTTC	TRBV5-4	NA	NA	TRBJ2-4
CAGQGGTEAFF	TGTGCCGGACAGGGGGGGACTGAAGCTTTCTTT	TRBV30	NA	TRBD1	TRBJ1-1
CASSPLRTYLRNQPQHF	TGTGCCAGTAGTCCCCTTAGGACATACCTCCGCAATCAGCCCCAGCATTTT	TRBV19	NA	NA	TRBJ1-5
CASSYRTSGHGELFF	TGTGCCAGCAGTTACCGGACTAGCGGTCACGGGGAGCTGTTTTTT	TRBV6-2/TRBV6-3	once	TRBD2	TRBJ2-2
CASSWAGGSSYNSPLHF	TGCGCCAGCAGCTGGGCGGGTGGGAGCTCCTATAATTCACCCCTCCACTTT	TRBV5-1	few	NA	TRBJ1-6